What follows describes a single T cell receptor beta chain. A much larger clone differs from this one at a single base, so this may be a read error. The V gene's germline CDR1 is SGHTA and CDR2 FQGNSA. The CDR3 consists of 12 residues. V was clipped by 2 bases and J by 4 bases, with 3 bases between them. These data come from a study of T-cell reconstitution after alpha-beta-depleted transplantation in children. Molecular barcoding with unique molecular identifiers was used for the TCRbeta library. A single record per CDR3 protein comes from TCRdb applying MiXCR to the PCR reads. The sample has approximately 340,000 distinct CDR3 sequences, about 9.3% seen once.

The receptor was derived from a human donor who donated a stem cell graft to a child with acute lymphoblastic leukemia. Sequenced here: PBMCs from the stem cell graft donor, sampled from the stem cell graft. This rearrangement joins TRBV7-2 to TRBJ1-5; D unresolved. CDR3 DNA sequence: TGTGCCAGCAGCTTAAATAATCAGCCCCAGCATTTT. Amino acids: CASSLNNQPQHF. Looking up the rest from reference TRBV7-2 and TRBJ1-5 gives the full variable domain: GAGVSQSPSNKVTEKGKDVELRCDPISGHTALYWYRQSLGQGLEFLIYFQGNSAPDKSGLPSDRFSAERTGGSVSTLTIQRTQQEDSAVYLCASSLNNQPQHFGDGTRLSIL.